This T cell receptor (beta chain) is from a study of blood T cell repertoires in COVID-19. CDR1 is MNHEY and CDR2 is SVGAGI in the germline V gene. Trimming cost V 8 bases and J 5 bases, with 7 bases left between them. The CDR3 is 11 residues long. This clone has more than one count but fewer than ten. This table comes from immunoSEQ multiplex PCR, and its TCRdb copy is limited to in-frame clones, with some not included. This sample carries 250,000 to 300,000 clones, about 68% of them seen once, and the ten largest clones take around 3.2%. The sample was peripheral blood. The clonotype originates from a woman older than 75 with acute or convalescent COVID-19. V and J are TRBV6-5 and TRBJ2-1; no firm D call. CDR3 amino acids: CASAKNNEQFF. The CDR3 DNA follows: TGTGCCAGCGCGAAAAACAATGAGCAGTTCTTC.